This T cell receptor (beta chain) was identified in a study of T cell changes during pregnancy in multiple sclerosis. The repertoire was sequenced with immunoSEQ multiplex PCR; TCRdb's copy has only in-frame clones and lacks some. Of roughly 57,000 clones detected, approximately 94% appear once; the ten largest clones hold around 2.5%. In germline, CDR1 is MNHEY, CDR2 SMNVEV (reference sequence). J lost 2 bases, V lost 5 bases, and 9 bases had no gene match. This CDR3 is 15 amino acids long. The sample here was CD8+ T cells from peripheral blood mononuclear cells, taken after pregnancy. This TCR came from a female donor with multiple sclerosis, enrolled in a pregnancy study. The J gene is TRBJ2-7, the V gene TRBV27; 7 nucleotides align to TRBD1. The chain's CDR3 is CASSPLRTGAYEQYF. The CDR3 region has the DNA TGTGCCAGCAGTCCCCTCCGGACAGGAGCCTACGAGCAGTACTTC.